Described below is a single T cell receptor beta chain sequence and its context. In the original workflow: Amplification from reference gene primers served as the basis for estimated nucleated cell counts. TCRdb's table, derived via immunoSEQ multiplex PCR, lists solely in-frame clones and lacks some. From that table come the V and J calls and clone size; the DNA was used to work out D and trimming. The table shows fewer than 200,000 clones, with about 86% occurring only once. The data are from a study of blood T cell repertoires in COVID-19. Across the study: Sites in the United States, Italy and Spain provided acute and convalescent COVID-19 samples. T cells, B-cell-depleted T cells, or PBMCs supplied cDNA or gDNA.

The sample consisted of peripheral blood. This TCR was sampled from a man over 45 with active or convalescent COVID-19.

The CDR3, as DNA: TGCGCCAGCAGCCAAGAAACAGGTTCTAATTCACCCCTCCACTTT. Protein sequence: CASSQETGSNSPLHF. The chain uses TRBV4-1 and TRBJ1-6, with D maybe TRBD1 (5 bases). The CDR3 spans 15 residues. V was cut by 0 bases and J by 6 bases, with 9 bases left in between. CDR1 and CDR2 from the germline V gene are MGHRA and YSYEKL.